One TCR beta chain is described in this entry. The clone's antigen remains unknown. It has no much larger one-base neighbor in the sample; base qualities were not kept. From its cysteine to its phenylalanine, the CDR3 spans 12 amino acids. Here the CDR3 DNA is all that survives: 36 bases in frame from base 1. CDR1 and CDR2 (MNHEY, SVGAGI) derive from the germline V gene. The germline ends are 7 bases apart after V is trimmed by 3 bases and J by 7 bases. The sample originates from a study of regulatory T cells in long-lasting Graves disease (dated by TCRdb to the early 2020s). Turning to the overall study: Persistent Graves' disease meant more than 5 years of antithyroid drug treatment with TSH receptor autoantibodies that stayed positive. Antithyroid drugs had been taken for around 9.8 years on average by persistent Graves' disease patients in the clinical cohort. A total of around 35 samples were covered by TCR sequencing, comprising around 13 persistent and around 20 newly diagnosed Graves' disease patients. Patients with persistent Graves' disease were compared with patients with newly diagnosed Graves' disease using TCR sequencing and RNA sequencing of peripheral blood. The study was conducted in China and was registered as a clinical trial. Overall study outcomes, separate from this receptor: A larger number of public clonotypes was shared among persistent patients (under 3,000) than among newly diagnosed patients (around 870). Preferential use of TRBV28, TRBJ1-2 and TRBJ2-5 was observed in persistent disease, whereas TRBV20-1 and TRBJ2-1 were favored in newly diagnosed disease. Only peripheral blood was studied, because thyroid tissue, the primary lesion, was inaccessible. Lower TCR Shannon entropy and fewer highly expanded clones were observed in persistent Graves' disease patients than in newly diagnosed patients, which suggested clonal expansion. Only the TCR beta chain was sequenced and analyzed. The small sample size was acknowledged by the authors as a limitation that may reduce accuracy.

The library came from multiplex PCR. Sequencer: Illumina HiSeq 4000. CDR3 regions were amplified by Arm-PCR with iRepertoire HTBI primers to construct TCR beta libraries. Before sequencing, the PCR products underwent gel purification. The authors' analysis ran thus. A total of roughly 65 TRBV and approximately 13 TRBJ segments were identified across samples and were used for gene usage analysis of CDR3 amino acid clonotypes. COPE and FqMerger were used to merge the filtered high-quality paired reads into contigs. BLAST was used to align contigs to the IMGT TRBV, TRBD and TRBJ reference genes, and CDR3 was defined following IMGT. Any clonotype with a frequency above 0.1% was classified as a highly expanded clone. Shannon entropy was used to measure repertoire diversity, and the Gini coefficient was used to measure V-J evenness. Public clonotypes were defined as clonotypes shared by more than one individual. Using fastp trimming at Q25 and MiXCR clonotype assembly, TCRdb reanalyzed the public sequencing data and kept in-frame beta chains. Rows with a matching CDR3 protein are joined into one entry that keeps the most common DNA and genes. TCRdb's processing, not the authors' own work, is the source of the V and J calls. This sample is represented by about 470,000 distinct CDR3 sequences; under 25% of them were singletons. The ten most abundant clones make up 7.8% of the sample.

What this sample's time point label stands for: persistent/refractory GD, antithyroid drugs over 5 years with positive TRAb. For both TCR sequencing and RNA sequencing, RNA was extracted from PBMCs in TRIzol. Graves' disease was diagnosed according to American Thyroid Association guidelines. The patients came from an endocrinology department in Xi'an, China. From each patient, about 9 milliliters of peripheral blood was collected into an EDTA anticoagulant tube. Ficoll Paque Plus density gradient separation was used to isolate PBMCs, and no further T cell sorting was done. An Agilent 2100 Bioanalyzer and agarose gel were used to check RNA quality, while a NanoDrop 2000 measured RNA concentration.

The material sequenced was peripheral blood mononuclear cells (PBMCs), taken when the disease was refractory, from a patient treated with antithyroid drugs. The source is a female donor with Graves disease. The chain joins TRBV6-5 to TRBJ2-4, with the D segment identity uncertain. The DNA is as follows: TGTGCCAGCAGTTATAATCCCAACATTCAGTACTTC. It specifies CASSYNPNIQYF.